These 4 T cell receptor beta chains originate from one sample sequenced in a study of memory CD4+ T cells and cytomegalovirus serostatus. Produced via immunoSEQ multiplex PCR; TCRdb's table is partial and in-frame only. This sample carries roughly 60,000 clones, around 80% of them seen once, and the ten largest clones take more than 1%. The sort gate was single viable CD3+CD4+CD8-CD45RO+ cells for memory CD4+ T cells. The sequencing input was memory CD4+ T cells from blood. The receptors come from an adult in good health and CMV-seronegative.

This rearrangement joins TRBV29-1 to TRBJ1-3; D is uncertain. The V end lost 5 bases, the J end lost 0 bases, and 8 bases lay between the germline ends. Germline loops: CDR1 SQVTM, CDR2 ANQGSEA. CDR3 size: 13 residues. The CDR3 DNA sequence: TGCAGCGTTTTTACGGACTCTGGAAACACCATATATTTT. It yields the protein CSVFTDSGNTIYF.

J is TRBJ2-1 and V is TRBV18; either TRBD1 or TRBD2 may fit D (6 bases each). V lost 3 bases and J 0 bases, leaving 12 bases between the germline ends. The CDR3 has 16 residues. Germline-derived CDR1 and CDR2 are KGHSH and LQKENI. In DNA form, the CDR3 reads TGTGCCAGCTCACCGCTCGGGGGCCTCTCCTACAATGAGCAGTTCTTC. Amino acid sequence: CASSPLGGLSYNEQFF.

This rearrangement joins TRBV18 to TRBJ2-1, with 8 bases identical to TRBD2. V lost 1 base, J lost 6 bases, and 2 bases stayed unmatched. Germline V lookup: CDR1 KGHSH, CDR2 LQKENI. This CDR3 is 14 amino acids long. Here the CDR3 DNA reads TGTGCCAGCTCACCACGGACTAGCTCCAATGAGCAGTTCTTC. Protein: CASSPRTSSNEQFF.

In its sample, this clone was seen once. The chain joins TRBV5-1 to TRBJ2-3; tentatively, D is TRBD1 (5 bases). Trimming pared 4 bases from V and 3 bases from J, leaving 15 bases between. Per the germline V gene, CDR1 is SGHRS and CDR2 is YFSETQ. The CDR3 runs 15 residues. The CDR3 sequence is CASSILTPGTDTQYF. The DNA of the CDR3 is TGCGCCAGCAGCATCTTGACCCCAGGGACAGATACGCAGTATTTT.